Each of the 17 T cell receptor beta chains below was sequenced from the same sample in a study of blood T cell repertoires in COVID-19 (TCRdb year 2020). Library preparation used the immunoSEQ multiplex PCR assay. The source is immuneACCESS, and TCRdb retained only in-frame sequences with V and J called. Part of the clones is not carried over; for the studies checked, unresolved V genes explain less than half of this, and the remainder is unexplained. A total of roughly 330,000 clones appear in this sample, around 87% of them only once. The top ten clones comprise about 5.2% of the sample. The sample comprised PBMCs or T cells enriched from blood (not recorded which). The receptor set was obtained from a woman aged 25 to 39 who had recovered from COVID-19.

This chain joins TRBV19 and TRBJ2-1; weak D call: TRBD1 (5 bases). CDR1 is LNHDA, CDR2 SQIVND, per germline (reference sequence). Trimming removed 4 bases from V and 12 bases from J, with 10 bases in between. The CDR3 length is 11 residues. The CDR3 coding sequence is TGTGCCAGTAGTACGACAGTAAGGCAGTTCTTC. Its translation: CASSTTVRQFF. Together with reference TRBV19 and TRBJ2-1, the CDR3 gives the full variable domain: DGGITQSPKYLFRKEGQNVTLSCEQNLNHDAMYWYRQDPGQGLRLIYYSQIVNDFQKGDIAEGYSVSREKKESFPLTVTSAQKNPTAFYLCASSTTVRQFFGPGTRLTVL.

This clone was recorded once. J is TRBJ2-7 and V is TRBV7-2; 9 bases line up with TRBD2. J lost 0 bases, V lost 6 bases, and 6 bases had no gene match. The CDR3 covers 15 residues. Germline CDR1 reads SGHTA; CDR2 reads FQGNSA. In DNA form, the CDR3 reads TGTGCCAGCAGTCAGACTAGCGGATACTCCTACGAGCAGTACTTC. This encodes CASSQTSGYSYEQYF.

Only one count was recorded for this clone. The V gene is TRBV6-5, the J gene TRBJ1-1; 10 nucleotides agree with TRBD1. The germline CDR1 and CDR2 sequences are MNHEY and SVGAGI. The J segment lost 5 bases and the V segment lost 4 bases, leaving 4 bases of the junction unmatched. This CDR3 has 14 residues. DNA of the CDR3: TGTGCCAGCAGTTCGGACAGGGGGGGGACTGAAGCTTTCTTT. Translated, it gives CASSSDRGGTEAFF.

J is TRBJ2-1 and V is TRBV9; a possible D gene is TRBD1 (6 bases). Trimming left V 4 bases short and J 8 bases short, with 16 bases between. Germline lookup yields CDR1 SGDLS and CDR2 YYNGEE. The length of the CDR3 is 14 residues. Written as DNA, the CDR3 is TGTGCCAGCAGCAAACAGGGTATGAGTGATGAGCAGTTCTTC. This gives the protein CASSKQGMSDEQFF.

V and J are TRBV25-1 and TRBJ1-1; D not resolved. The CDR3 spans 16 residues. Trimming shortened V by 2 bases and J by 4 bases, and 17 bases separated the two germline ends. Germline V gives CDR1 MGHDK, CDR2 SYGVNS. Written as DNA, the CDR3 is TGTGCCAGCAGTGAAGCCGGGGTGCCGGTGGGCACTGAAGCTTTCTTT. Its protein is CASSEAGVPVGTEAFF. The variable domain in full, completed from reference TRBV25-1 and TRBJ1-1, reads EADIYQTPRYLVIGTGKKITLECSQTMGHDKMYWYQQDPGMELHLIHYSYGVNSTEKGDLSSESTVSRIRTEHFPLTLESARPSHTSQYLCASSEAGVPVGTEAFFGQGTRLTVV.

The rearrangement uses TRBV19 and TRBJ1-5, with TRBD1 identical over 9 bases. The length of the CDR3 is 13 residues. V shed 10 bases, J shed 7 bases, and the junction held 8 bases outside the gene matches. Germline CDR1 LNHDA, CDR2 SQIVND (reference sequence). The CDR3 nucleotides read TGTGCCACTAAGGACAGGGGAGTGCAGCCCCAGCATTTT. It specifies CATKDRGVQPQHF.

V and J are TRBV7-3 and TRBJ2-5; D is perhaps TRBD1 (5 bases). V gave up 5 bases and J gave up 5 bases, with 18 bases separating them. This CDR3 region has 15 residues. The germline V gene encodes CDR1 SGHTA and CDR2 FQGTGA. The CDR3: CASSKDSRAEETQYF. CDR3 sequence (DNA): TGTGCCAGCAGCAAAGACAGTAGGGCAGAGGAGACCCAGTACTTC.

This rearrangement joins TRBV20-1 to TRBJ1-1; 7 positions agree with TRBD1. Germline V gives CDR1 DFQATT, CDR2 SNEGSKA (reference sequence). This CDR3 has 11 residues. V lost 6 bases to trimming and J lost 6 bases; unmatched junction nucleotides: 4. CDR3 nucleotide sequence: TGCAGTGCAAAGACAGGGCCTGAAGCTTTCTTT. It specifies CSAKTGPEAFF.

V and J are TRBV27 and TRBJ2-7; 7 bases are shared with TRBD1. V was pared by 3 bases and J by 2 bases, with 7 bases of the junction left unmatched. The CDR3 has 15 residues. Germline-derived CDR1 and CDR2 are MNHEY and SMNVEV (reference sequence). Here the CDR3 reads CASSFSVGQPYEQYF. For the CDR3, the DNA is TGTGCCAGCAGTTTTAGTGTGGGACAGCCCTACGAGCAGTACTTC.

The J gene is TRBJ1-1, the V gene TRBV6-5, with 11 bases aligning to TRBD1. Germline CDR1 reads MNHEY; CDR2 reads SVGAGI. Trimming cost V 3 bases and J 4 bases; bases outside gene matches: 4. The CDR3 runs to 15 residues. CDR3 loop: CASSYTGQGGTEAFF. The CDR3 DNA sequence: TGTGCCAGCAGTTATACGGGACAGGGGGGCACTGAAGCTTTCTTT.

The gene calls are TRBV7-8 and TRBJ2-6; a weak D match, TRBD1 (6 bases). Germline assignment: CDR1 SGHVS and CDR2 FQNEAQ. V gave up 2 bases and J gave up 3 bases, with 20 bases separating them. The CDR3 totals 19 residues. The CDR3 spells CASSLPRDTSLLGANVLTF. CDR3 DNA sequence: TGTGCCAGCAGCTTACCACGGGACACTTCTTTACTTGGGGCCAACGTCCTGACTTTC.

The chain recombines TRBV4-2 with TRBJ2-3; TRBD2 agrees at 8 bases. The V gene's germline CDR1 is LGHNA and CDR2 YNFKEQ. The ends lost 0 bases at V and 5 bases at J; junction bases unmatched: 16. The CDR3 consists of 19 residues. CDR3 nucleotides: TGTGCCAGCAGCCAAGATGTGATAGCGGGGCCTCGGTTGGGAGATACGCAGTATTTT. Translation: CASSQDVIAGPRLGDTQYF.

The chain couples TRBV6-5 to TRBJ2-7, with a tentative D call TRBD1 (6 bases). Trimming removed 6 bases at V and 3 bases at J, with 18 bases between. CDR3 length: 15 amino acids. Germline CDR1 is MNHEY and CDR2 is SVGAGI. In DNA form, the CDR3 reads TGTGCCAGCAGAGCGCAGGGGATGTCAATCTACGAGCAGTACTTC. It specifies CASRAQGMSIYEQYF.

There are a few counts of this clone. This sequence joins TRBV6-5 and TRBJ2-7; 8 nucleotides align to TRBD1. In germline, CDR1 is MNHEY, CDR2 SVGAGI. The CDR3 totals 15 residues. The ends lost 2 bases at V and 3 bases at J; junction bases unmatched: 6. CDR3 coding DNA: TGTGCCAGCAGTTACGCCCGGACAGGGCTCTACGAGCAGTACTTC. It codes for CASSYARTGLYEQYF.

The V call is TRBV5-1, the J call TRBJ1-1; no clear D. The V gene lost 5 bases and the J gene lost 0 bases, with 20 bases spanning the gap. Germline V gene data show CDR1 as SGHRS and CDR2 as YFSETQ. The CDR3 runs 17 residues. CDR3 in amino acids: CASRLSEVGWMNTEAFF. Here the CDR3 DNA reads TGCGCCAGCAGACTGTCGGAGGTGGGGTGGATGAACACTGAAGCTTTCTTT.

The V and J genes are TRBV7-9 and TRBJ2-3, with D possibly matching TRBD1 (5 bases). Germline CDR1 reads SEHNR; CDR2 reads FQNEAQ (reference sequence). V lost 1 base to trimming and J lost 1 base, with 9 bases between them. The CDR3 has 15 residues. CDR3 region: CASSLVGRGTDTQYF. DNA for the CDR3: TGTGCCAGCAGCTTAGTAGGCAGGGGCACAGATACGCAGTATTTT.

CDR3 amino acids: CASSLGSGAYTDTQYF. The DNA for the CDR3 is TGTGCCAGCAGCTTAGGAAGCGGGGCTTACACAGATACGCAGTATTTT. J is TRBJ2-3 and V is TRBV7-6; 7 bases map to TRBD2. Germline values: CDR1 SGHVS, CDR2 FNYEAQ. CDR3 length: 16 amino acids. V shed 1 base, J shed 2 bases, and the junction held 6 bases outside the gene matches.